Below are 25 T cell receptor beta chains sequenced from a single sample in a study of post-analysis software for immune sequencing data. Researchers reported that TCR beta cDNA libraries carried unique molecular identifiers. TCRdb processed the PCR reads anew with MiXCR; each CDR3 protein has one entry. The sample includes roughly 150,000 distinct CDR3 sequences, under 40% of them seen just once. The sequences come from blood, collected after autologous hematopoietic stem cell transplantation. These receptors originate from a girl aged 5-17 years with multiple sclerosis.

In the case of this clonotype: One end of the junction fails to match germline, which may point to a read error. This chain uses TRBV7-6 with TRBJ2-3; TRBD2 agrees at 7 bases. The length of the CDR3 is 14 residues. Germline values: CDR1 SGHVS, CDR2 FNYEAQ. This CDR3 is CTSSSGGNTDTQYF. Written as DNA, the CDR3 is TGTACCAGCAGCTCGGGAGGAAACACAGATACGCAGTATTTT.

This chain joins TRBV12-3 or TRBV12-4 and TRBJ2-3; D not resolved. CDR3 length: 14 amino acids. The V and J ends lost 6 bases and 2 bases respectively, with 12 bases between them. CDR3 amino acids: CASSPIPYTDTQYF. For the CDR3, the DNA is TGTGCCAGCAGCCCCATCCCGTACACAGATACGCAGTATTTT.

This clonotype was found a few times. J is TRBJ1-2 and V is TRBV12-3 or TRBV12-4; D is unclear. The CDR3 length is 14 residues. Deletions cut 3 bases from V and 5 bases from J, with 13 bases between. The CDR3 protein is CASSFTSGGYGYTF. In DNA form, the CDR3 reads TGTGCCAGCAGTTTTACTTCAGGCGGGTATGGCTACACCTTC.

This clonotype was recorded many times. This chain joins TRBV6-6 and TRBJ1-2; no clear D. Trimming pared 5 bases from V and 4 bases from J, leaving 14 bases between. CDR1 MNHNY and CDR2 SVGAGI come from the germline V gene (reference sequence). The CDR3 extends over 14 amino acids. The CDR3 sequence is CASSAVATPYGYTF. For the CDR3, the DNA is TGTGCCAGCAGTGCCGTCGCCACACCCTATGGCTACACCTTC.

V gene TRBV4-3 combines with J gene TRBJ1-2; D not certain. This CDR3 is built from 16 residues. V was clipped by 0 bases and J by 0 bases, with 11 bases between them. Germline V gives CDR1 LGHNA, CDR2 YSLEER. DNA for the CDR3: TGCGCCAGCAGCCAAGATATTGGCACAGCTAACTATGGCTACACCTTC. Translation: CASSQDIGTANYGYTF.

The table lists this clonotype with a few counts. The V and J genes are TRBV7-2 and TRBJ2-1; D remains unclear. Trimming stripped 6 bases from V and 3 bases from J, with 9 bases between. Germline V gene lookup returns CDR1 SGHTA and CDR2 FQGNSA. CDR3 length: 13 amino acids. The chain's CDR3 is CASRNLGYNEQFF. The CDR3 region has the DNA TGTGCCAGCAGGAACCTGGGCTACAATGAGCAGTTCTTC. Together with reference TRBV7-2 and TRBJ2-1, the CDR3 gives the full variable domain: GAGVSQSPSNKVTEKGKDVELRCDPISGHTALYWYRQSLGQGLEFLIYFQGNSAPDKSGLPSDRFSAERTGGSVSTLTIQRTQQEDSAVYLCASRNLGYNEQFFGPGTRLTVL.

This clonotype was found many times. The gene calls are TRBV20-1 and TRBJ1-2; TRBD1 might be the D (6 bases). Trimming took off 2 bases at V and 8 bases at J, with 18 bases between the two ends. The CDR3 length is 14 residues. In germline, CDR1 is DFQATT, CDR2 SNEGSKA (reference sequence). The CDR3 sequence is CSARQQGPEGGYTF. Written as DNA, the CDR3 is TGCAGTGCTAGACAACAGGGACCAGAGGGAGGCTACACCTTC.

The chain has TRBV3-1 and TRBJ2-5; D is unclear. CDR1 LGHDT and CDR2 YNNKEL come from the germline V gene (reference sequence). Trimming shortened V by 0 bases and J by 1 base, and 6 bases separated the two germline ends. This CDR3 contains 14 residues. The CDR3 DNA is TGTGCCAGCAGCCAAGAATACTCCCAAGAGACCCAGTACTTC. Protein sequence: CASSQEYSQETQYF.

V and J are TRBV13 and TRBJ2-1, with 9 bases fitting TRBD1. The J segment lost 2 bases and the V segment lost 5 bases, leaving 7 bases of the junction unmatched. Germline V gene lookup returns CDR1 PRHDT and CDR2 FYEKMQ (reference sequence). This CDR3 is built from 16 residues. The chain's CDR3 is CASSASGTGPYNEQFF. CDR3 sequence (DNA): TGTGCCAGCAGCGCCTCCGGGACAGGGCCCTACAATGAGCAGTTCTTC.

This clonotype was seen a few times. The chain recombines TRBV6-2 or TRBV6-3 with TRBJ2-5, with 9 bases aligning to TRBD1. The germline CDR1 and CDR2 sequences are MNHEY and SVGEGT. V was clipped by 5 bases and J by 5 bases; unmatched bases: 9. The CDR3 is 15 amino acids. CDR3 protein: CASSTSGTGYETQYF. The DNA of the CDR3 is TGTGCCAGCAGTACCTCCGGGACAGGGTACGAGACCCAGTACTTC.

This chain connects TRBV12-3 or TRBV12-4 to TRBJ2-6, with TRBD2 as a possible D gene (6 bases). The CDR3 runs 20 residues. V was trimmed by 6 bases and J by 3 bases, leaving 27 bases between them. This chain's CDR3 is CASSTLFGGGFLRGANVLTF. Written as DNA, the CDR3 is TGTGCCAGCAGCACTCTTTTCGGTGGGGGGTTCCTACGTGGGGCCAACGTCCTGACTTTC.

This clonotype has only a few counts. This chain links TRBV5-6 with TRBJ2-7; TRBD2 agrees at 7 bases. The germline V gene has CDR1 SGHDT and CDR2 YYEEEE. The CDR3 runs to 15 residues. V dropped 2 bases and J dropped 2; count of bases not matched to a gene: 7. Here the CDR3 DNA reads TGTGCCAGCAGCTTAGGAGCGGGGTTAACCTACGAGCAGTACTTC. Encoded protein: CASSLGAGLTYEQYF.

The sample holds a few counts of this clonotype. CDR3 DNA: TGTGCCAGCAGTTTAGTTGCCGGAGGTAGCTCCTATAATTCACCCCTCCACTTT. Its translation: CASSLVAGGSSYNSPLHF. V gene TRBV27 combines with J gene TRBJ1-6; D ambiguous. From germline, CDR1 is MNHEY and CDR2 SMNVEV (reference sequence). Trimming stripped 2 bases from V and 0 bases from J, with 14 bases between. CDR3 length: 18 amino acids.

The chain links TRBV7-2 to TRBJ2-1; the match to TRBD1 covers 10 bases. This CDR3 has 15 residues. Germline CDR1 reads SGHTA; CDR2 reads FQGNSA. With 2 bases clipped from V and 7 bases from J, the junction kept 5 bases outside the gene matches. This chain's CDR3 is CASSLRQGAWNEQFF. CDR3 DNA sequence: TGTGCCAGCAGCTTAAGACAGGGGGCGTGGAATGAGCAGTTCTTC.

The CDR3 DNA reads as TGTGCCAGCAGGCCCGGGACAGGGGGGTATGATGAGCAGTTCTTC. Amino acids: CASRPGTGGYDEQFF. The chain uses TRBV12-3 or TRBV12-4 and TRBJ2-1, with 11 nucleotides matching TRBD1. V gave up 6 bases and J gave up 8 bases; unmatched junction bases: 9. The CDR3 is 15 residues long.

V gene TRBV7-2 combines with J gene TRBJ1-4; D remains ambiguous. Per germline, CDR1 SGHTA and CDR2 FQGNSA. This CDR3 has 14 amino acids. The ends were cut back, 0 bases at V and 8 bases at J, with 10 bases in the middle. CDR3 in DNA: TGTGCCAGCAGCTTAGCTGGGGAGGGAGAAAAACTGTTTTTT. It specifies CASSLAGEGEKLFF.

J is TRBJ1-2 and V is TRBV27; TRBD1 agrees at 11 bases. The CDR3 is made up of 17 amino acids. V shed 5 bases, J shed 6 bases, and the junction held 14 bases outside the gene matches. CDR1 MNHEY and CDR2 SMNVEV come from the germline V gene (reference sequence). The CDR3 spells CASSRSLSRDRGNGYTF. The CDR3 bases are TGTGCCAGCAGTAGGTCTCTGTCGCGGGACAGGGGGAATGGCTACACCTTC.

The rearrangement uses TRBV10-1 and TRBJ1-4, with D possibly being TRBD1 (6 bases). The CDR3 contains 13 residues. Between the trimmed V and J ends, which lost 6 bases and 5 bases, there was a span of 10 bases. Germline V gene sequence: CDR1 WNHNN, CDR2 SYGVQD (reference sequence). The CDR3 DNA reads TGCGCCAGCAGCCGCGACAGGAATGAAAAACTGTTTTTT. It encodes CASSRDRNEKLFF.

V usage is TRBV12-5 and J usage is TRBJ2-7, with 12 nucleotides matching TRBD2. The germline CDR1 and CDR2 sequences are LGHNT and FRNRAP. After removal of 3 bases from V and 0 bases from J, the junction contained 18 bases not matched to a gene. The CDR3 is made up of 21 amino acids. The CDR3 is CASGLAFLGLAGKAPSYEQYF. CDR3 coding DNA: TGTGCTAGTGGTTTAGCGTTCCTAGGACTAGCGGGAAAGGCCCCCTCCTACGAGCAGTACTTC.

The chain combines TRBV28 with TRBJ2-1, with D unresolved. V lost 3 bases to trimming and J lost 8 bases, with 8 bases between them. From germline, CDR1 is MDHEN and CDR2 SYDVKM. The CDR3 is 12 residues long. This CDR3 reads CASSFPGDEQFF. In nucleotides, the CDR3 is TGTGCCAGCAGTTTCCCGGGCGATGAGCAGTTCTTC.

At least ten counts were recorded for this clonotype. V gene TRBV20-1 combines with J gene TRBJ2-1, with D unresolved. CDR3 length: 12 residues. V lost 3 bases to trimming and J lost 6 bases, with 9 bases between them. CDR1 is DFQATT, CDR2 SNEGSKA, per germline (reference sequence). The CDR3 loop reads CSASAVLNEQFF. In nucleotides, the CDR3 is TGCAGTGCTAGTGCGGTTCTCAATGAGCAGTTCTTC.

The rearrangement links TRBV12-3 or TRBV12-4 to TRBJ2-1, with D unclear. This CDR3 contains 16 residues. V lost 7 bases and J 2 bases, leaving 18 bases between the germline ends. The DNA of the CDR3 is TGTGCCAGCACCGTCTCCGCCCAGCTCCCCTACAATGAGCAGTTCTTC. Translation: CASTVSAQLPYNEQFF.

The chain has TRBV20-1 and TRBJ2-1; D might be TRBD2 (7 bases). Germline values: CDR1 DFQATT, CDR2 SNEGSKA (reference sequence). This CDR3 comprises 14 residues. The V gene lost 8 bases and the J gene lost 13 bases, with 27 bases spanning the gap. The CDR3 DNA sequence: TGCAGTTGTGGGGGGAGGGGGATTGGTGAGACCCAGTTCTTC. Translation: CSCGGRGIGETQFF.

V is TRBV7-6 and J is TRBJ2-5; 15 bases line up with TRBD2. CDR1 SGHVS and CDR2 FNYEAQ come from the germline V gene. The CDR3 runs to 18 residues. Losses at the gene ends were 5 bases for V and 5 bases for J; bases not matched to a gene: 12. CDR3: CASSNRTSGRALGETQYF. CDR3 nucleotide sequence: TGTGCCAGCAGCAACCGGACTAGCGGGAGGGCCCTCGGGGAGACCCAGTACTTC.

This clonotype turned up a few times. The V gene is TRBV7-3, the J gene TRBJ2-3, with D uncertain. V gave up 5 bases and J gave up 6 bases, with 12 bases separating them. Germline lookup yields CDR1 SGHTA and CDR2 FQGTGA. The CDR3 extends over 13 amino acids. The CDR3: CASSASDGDTQYF. The CDR3 region has the DNA TGTGCCAGCAGCGCTTCAGATGGGGATACGCAGTATTTT.